The 32 T cell receptor beta chains given below trace back to one sample, sequenced in a study of blood T cell repertoires in COVID-19. Libraries were prepared by immunoSEQ multiplex PCR; TCRdb keeps only in-frame clonotypes and omits some of them. The table lists about 300,000 clones, about 86% of them singletons, with around 1.2% in the top ten. The specimen was peripheral blood. The receptors originated from a woman aged 45-60 years with acute or convalescent COVID-19.

This clone came up a few times. V and J are TRBV4-2 and TRBJ1-3; D might be TRBD1 (5 bases). This CDR3 has 16 amino acids. Germline CDR1 reads LGHNA; CDR2 reads YNFKEQ. Trimming pared 4 bases from V and 5 bases from J, leaving 18 bases between. The CDR3 is CASSPLAGEKRNTIYF. In DNA form, the CDR3 reads TGTGCCAGCAGCCCCCTGGCGGGGGAAAAGAGAAACACCATATATTTT.

The rearrangement links TRBV7-9 to TRBJ2-7, with 11 bases that match TRBD1. The germline gives CDR1 SEHNR, CDR2 FQNEAQ (reference sequence). V was clipped by 2 bases and J by 0 bases; unmatched bases: 6. The CDR3 runs 17 residues. Written as DNA, the CDR3 is TGTGCCAGCAGCTTAATGGGGGACAGGGGGTACTCCTACGAGCAGTACGTC. This sequence encodes CASSLMGDRGYSYEQYV.

The CDR3 here is CASSLVSGNSYEQYF. The CDR3 DNA sequence: TGTGCCAGCAGCTTAGTGTCAGGGAACTCCTACGAGCAGTACTTC. This chain joins TRBV7-2 and TRBJ2-7, with D perhaps matching TRBD1 (5 bases). The ends were cut back, 1 base at V and 0 bases at J, with 10 bases in the middle. Germline CDR1 is SGHTA and CDR2 is FQGNSA. The CDR3 extends over 15 amino acids.

This clone appeared a few times. V is TRBV2 and J is TRBJ1-1; TRBD1 aligns across 7 bases. This CDR3 contains 12 residues. The V segment lost 10 bases and the J segment 8 bases; nucleotides outside the gene matches: 10. Germline CDR1 and CDR2: SNHLY and FYNNEI. The CDR3: CAINAGGSEAFF. In DNA, the CDR3 is TGTGCCATCAATGCAGGGGGGTCCGAAGCTTTCTTT.

The rearrangement joins TRBV6-1 to TRBJ2-5, with 9 nucleotides matching TRBD1. V shed 3 bases, J shed 3 bases, and the junction held 8 bases outside the gene matches. Per germline, CDR1 MNHNS and CDR2 SASEGT. This CDR3 is built from 16 residues. CDR3 residues: CASSDTGTGSKETQYF. The CDR3 DNA reads as TGTGCCAGCAGTGATACCGGGACAGGGTCAAAAGAGACCCAGTACTTC.

V and J are TRBV3-1 (or the pseudogene TRBV3-2) and TRBJ1-5; D not resolved. The CDR3 loop spans 18 amino acids. Trimming took off 0 bases at V and 3 bases at J, with 18 bases between the two ends. The germline gives CDR1 LGHDT, CDR2 YNNKEL (reference sequence). In nucleotides, the CDR3 is TGTGCCAGCAGCCAAGATAAGACGCCCCGAGGAAACAATCAGCCCCAGCATTTT. This translates into CASSQDKTPRGNNQPQHF.

The rearrangement links TRBV6-5 to TRBJ1-6; tentative D call: TRBD1 (5 bases). V was shortened by 2 bases and J by 6 bases, with 8 bases between the two germline ends. Germline V gene data show CDR1 as MNHEY and CDR2 as SVGAGI. The length of the CDR3 is 14 residues. The CDR3 here is CASSYGDSNSPLHF. The CDR3 coding sequence is TGTGCCAGCAGTTACGGAGACAGTAATTCACCCCTCCACTTT.

This clone was counted a single time. The chain links TRBV21-1 to TRBJ1-1. TRBV21-1 is noted as a pseudogene. This CDR3 has 14 residues. CDR3: CASSKGRGLAEAFF. The CDR3 DNA is TGTGCCAGCAGCAAAGGGAGAGGGCTAGCTGAAGCTTTCTTT.

This clone was observed once. The V gene is TRBV20-1, the J gene TRBJ2-7; the match to TRBD2 covers 7 bases. From germline, CDR1 is DFQATT and CDR2 SNEGSKA (reference sequence). The CDR3 loop spans 11 amino acids. The chain's CDR3 is CSTAGTYEQYF. The DNA of the CDR3 is TGCTCCACAGCGGGGACCTACGAGCAGTACTTC.

This chain joins TRBV5-4 and TRBJ1-2, with D possibly being TRBD1 (5 bases). The germline V and J ends were trimmed by 1 base and 6 bases, with 13 bases remaining between them. This CDR3 is built from 14 residues. Germline CDR1 reads SGHNT; CDR2 reads YYREEE (reference sequence). In DNA form, the CDR3 reads TGTGCCAGCAGCTTGTTGGCAGGGTACGATGGCTACACCTTC. Translated, it gives CASSLLAGYDGYTF.

The chain joins TRBV29-1 to TRBJ1-2; 7 positions match TRBD1. The trim removed 6 bases at V and 8 bases at J, leaving 9 bases unmatched. Looked up from germline, CDR1 is SQVTM and CDR2 is ANQGSEA. CDR3 length: 12 amino acids. CDR3: CSVSRDSEGYTF. The CDR3 DNA sequence: TGCAGCGTAAGTAGGGACAGCGAGGGCTACACCTTC.

V gene TRBV10-3 combines with J gene TRBJ1-4; perhaps TRBD1 as D (6 bases). CDR1 is ENHRY and CDR2 is SYGVKD in the germline V gene. V was trimmed by 4 bases and J by 8 bases, leaving 20 bases between them. The CDR3 length is 16 residues. The CDR3 region is CAISGTAPGNGEKLFF. CDR3 in DNA: TGTGCCATCAGTGGGACAGCACCCGGGAATGGCGAAAAACTGTTTTTT.

The chain recombines TRBV18 with TRBJ2-3; 9 bases align to TRBD1. The CDR3 has 15 residues. After removal of 5 bases from V and 2 bases from J, the junction contained 5 bases not matched to a gene. CDR1 and CDR2 from the germline V gene are KGHSH and LQKENI. In DNA form, the CDR3 reads TGTGCCAGCTCAACCGGGACAGGGCCCACAGATACGCAGTATTTT. This gives the protein CASSTGTGPTDTQYF.

V and J are TRBV5-1 and TRBJ1-4; 7 nucleotides match TRBD1. Germline loops: CDR1 SGHRS, CDR2 YFSETQ. V was pared by 4 bases and J by 5 bases, with 11 bases of the junction left unmatched. The CDR3 is made up of 16 amino acids. The CDR3 region has the DNA TGCGCCAGCAGCCCCAGCTCAGGGGGAGCCAATGAAAAACTGTTTTTT. Amino acid sequence: CASSPSSGGANEKLFF.

The chain carries TRBV7-6 and TRBJ1-1, with D tentatively TRBD1 (6 bases). The CDR3 is 13 amino acids. The germline V and J ends were trimmed by 5 bases and 2 bases, with 9 bases remaining between them. CDR1 and CDR2 from the germline V gene are SGHVS and FNYEAQ. CDR3 nucleotide sequence: TGTGCCAGCAGCGCGGACAGAAACACTGAAGCTTTCTTT. This sequence encodes CASSADRNTEAFF.

Ten or more counts support this clone. The chain has TRBV7-3 and TRBJ2-1, with TRBD2 matching over 11 bases. This CDR3 is built from 15 residues. The junction had 9 bases not matched to a gene; V was cut back by 6 bases and J by 8 bases. Germline values: CDR1 SGHTA, CDR2 FQGTGA. The CDR3 DNA follows: TGTGCCAGCAGTTATAGCGGGAGGGTCAGGGATGAGCAGTTCTTC. Protein sequence: CASSYSGRVRDEQFF.

This rearrangement joins TRBV5-6 to TRBJ2-7, with 8 bases matching TRBD1. The V gene end was trimmed by 1 base and the J gene end by 3 bases; junction bases not matched to a gene: 6. The CDR3 consists of 15 residues. Germline CDR1 reads SGHDT; CDR2 reads YYEEEE. In DNA, the CDR3 is TGTGCCAGCAGCTTGAGTATAGGACAGGGCTACGAGCAGTACGTC. As protein: CASSLSIGQGYEQYV.

The rearrangement joins TRBV11-1 to TRBJ2-1; 9 bases agree with TRBD1. Germline V lookup: CDR1 SGHAT, CDR2 FQDESV (reference sequence). This CDR3 has 16 amino acids. V lost 5 bases and J lost 4; bases outside the gene matches: 9. CDR3 sequence reads: CASSTRGQGAYNEQFF. The CDR3 bases are TGTGCCAGCAGCACCCGGGGACAGGGCGCTTACAATGAGCAGTTCTTC.

The chain employs TRBV29-1 and TRBJ2-7; TRBD2 aligns across 7 bases. The CDR3 runs to 12 residues. Germline CDR1 SQVTM, CDR2 ANQGSEA. V lost 6 bases, J lost 7 bases, and 9 bases stayed unmatched. The CDR3: CSVARETGEQYF. CDR3 DNA: TGCAGCGTGGCGCGGGAGACTGGGGAGCAGTACTTC.

The sample holds one count of this clone. J is TRBJ2-5 and V is TRBV6-5; 12 bases fit TRBD2. The CDR3 is 11 amino acids. CDR1 and CDR2 (germline): MNHEY, SVGAGI. V shed 11 bases and J 9 bases; nucleotides not matched to a gene: 4. CDR3 region: CAVRLAGAQYF. The CDR3 DNA is TGTGCCGTAAGACTAGCGGGGGCCCAGTACTTC.

The chain recombines TRBV6-5 with TRBJ1-2; tentatively, D is TRBD1 (6 bases). The CDR3 sequence is 15 residues long. Germline loops: CDR1 MNHEY, CDR2 SVGAGI. V was cut by 3 bases and J by 2 bases, with 13 bases left in between. Here the CDR3 DNA reads TGTGCCAGCAGTTATTCGGCAGGGGTAAACTATGGCTACACCTTC. Its translation is CASSYSAGVNYGYTF.

The chain joins TRBV7-3 to TRBJ2-3, with 11 bases identical to TRBD2. V dropped 5 bases and J dropped 9; count of bases not matched to a gene: 10. The CDR3 is 15 residues long. Germline V gene lookup returns CDR1 SGHTA and CDR2 FQGTGA. CDR3 sequence (DNA): TGTGCCAGCAGCCCCGGGACTAGCGGAACCAGAACGCAGTATTTT. Its protein product is CASSPGTSGTRTQYF.

This clone came up a few times. The genes are TRBV7-9 and TRBJ2-1; tentative D call: TRBD2 (5 bases). Trimming cost V 5 bases and J 9 bases, with 14 bases left between them. Looked up from germline, CDR1 is SEHNR and CDR2 is FQNEAQ (reference sequence). This CDR3 has 13 amino acids. CDR3 coding DNA: TGTGCCAGCAGCCCACGAGGACTCACTGAGCAGTTCTTC. It translates to CASSPRGLTEQFF.

The sample holds many counts of this clone. The chain links TRBV7-7 to TRBJ2-1; tentative D call: TRBD2 (6 bases). Between the trimmed V and J ends, which lost 1 base and 5 bases, there was a span of 9 bases. CDR1 and CDR2 (germline): SSHAT, FNYEAQ (reference sequence). This CDR3 comprises 14 residues. The CDR3 DNA reads as TGTGCCAGCAGCTTAGGTCTAGCGAACAATGAGCAGTTCTTC. Residues: CASSLGLANNEQFF.

This clone was seen a handful of times. J is TRBJ1-5 and V is TRBV5-6, with a tentative D call TRBD1 (6 bases). Per the germline V gene, CDR1 is SGHDT and CDR2 is YYEEEE. The CDR3 sequence is 15 residues long. V lost 4 bases and J lost 2, with 13 bases in between. CDR3 sequence (DNA): TGTGCCAGCAGCCCGACAGGTTGGGGCAATCAGCCCCAGCATTTT. It translates to CASSPTGWGNQPQHF.

The genes are TRBV29-1 and TRBJ2-7; TRBD2 might be the D (6 bases). CDR1 is SQVTM and CDR2 is ANQGSEA in the germline V gene. V lost 7 bases and J lost 0, with 10 bases in between. CDR3 size: 12 residues. In DNA, the CDR3 is TGCAGCGCCGGGAGCAACTCCTACGAGCAGTACTTC. Translating gives CSAGSNSYEQYF.

V is TRBV5-5 and J is TRBJ1-5, with D unresolved. The CDR3 length is 15 residues. V was clipped by 0 bases and J by 2 bases, with 9 bases between them. Germline assignment: CDR1 SGHKS and CDR2 YYEKEE (reference sequence). The CDR3: CASSLDGVGNQPQHF. The CDR3 DNA reads TGTGCCAGCAGCTTGGACGGGGTTGGCAATCAGCCCCAGCATTTT.

The V and J genes are TRBV3-1 (or the pseudogene TRBV3-2) and TRBJ2-3; D not resolved. V gave up 0 bases and J gave up 2 bases, with 18 bases separating them. Germline CDR1 LGHDT, CDR2 YNNKEL (reference sequence). CDR3 size: 18 residues. The CDR3 sequence is CASSQDGPATFPTDTQYF. As DNA, the CDR3 is TGTGCCAGCAGCCAAGATGGGCCGGCTACCTTCCCCACAGATACGCAGTATTTT.

This clone was seen only a few times. V usage is TRBV7-3 and J usage is TRBJ2-1, with 7 nucleotides matching TRBD2. Germline lookup yields CDR1 SGHTA and CDR2 FQGTGA. The CDR3 runs to 16 residues. V dropped 0 bases and J dropped 3; count of bases not matched to a gene: 5. In nucleotides, the CDR3 is TGTGCCAGCAGCTTAACTGGCGGGAGCCTCTACAATGAGCAGTTCTTC. Translation: CASSLTGGSLYNEQFF.

The chain couples TRBV13 to TRBJ2-5, with 15 bases that match TRBD2. The CDR3 extends over 16 amino acids. CDR1 and CDR2 (germline): PRHDT, FYEKMQ (reference sequence). Trimming took 4 bases from V and 5 from J; bases not matched to a gene: 5. The CDR3 DNA reads as TGTGCCAGCAGCTCCGGACTAGCGGGGGGGCACGAGACCCAGTACTTC. Encoded protein: CASSSGLAGGHETQYF.

This chain links TRBV7-2 with TRBJ2-1, with a weak D call TRBD1 (6 bases). This CDR3 is built from 15 residues. Per the germline V gene, CDR1 is SGHTA and CDR2 is FQGNSA. V lost 5 bases to trimming and J lost 0 bases, with 11 bases between them. The CDR3 region has the DNA TGTGCCAGCAGCGATCGGACAGTCTCCTACAATGAGCAGTTCTTC. As protein: CASSDRTVSYNEQFF.

V usage is TRBV4-2 and J usage is TRBJ1-4, with a possible D match to TRBD1 (6 bases). The CDR3 is 14 residues long. CDR1 and CDR2 from the germline V gene are LGHNA and YNFKEQ. Trimming stripped 1 base from V and 6 bases from J, with 9 bases between. CDR3 in amino acids: CASSQGGQDEKLFF. The CDR3 region has the DNA TGTGCCAGCAGCCAAGGGGGGCAGGATGAAAAACTGTTTTTT.